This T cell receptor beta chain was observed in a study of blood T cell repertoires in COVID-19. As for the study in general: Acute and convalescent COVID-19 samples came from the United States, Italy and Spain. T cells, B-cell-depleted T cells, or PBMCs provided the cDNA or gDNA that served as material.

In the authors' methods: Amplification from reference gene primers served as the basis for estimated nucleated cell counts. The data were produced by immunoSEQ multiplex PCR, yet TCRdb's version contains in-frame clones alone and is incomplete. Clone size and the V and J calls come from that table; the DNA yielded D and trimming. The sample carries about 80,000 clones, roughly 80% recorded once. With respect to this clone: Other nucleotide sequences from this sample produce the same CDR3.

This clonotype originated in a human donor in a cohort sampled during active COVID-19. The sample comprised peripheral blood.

The CDR3 nucleotides are TGTGCCAGCAGCTTAGGGGGAGGGCCCTACGAGCAGTACTTC. As protein: CASSLGGGPYEQYF. The chain links TRBV7-3 to TRBJ2-7; 7 bases match TRBD2. Unmatched junction bases numbered 3, after V lost 2 bases and J lost 2 bases. CDR1 is SGHTA, CDR2 FQGTGA, per germline. The CDR3 loop spans 14 amino acids.